The clone carrying this TCR beta chain appeared many times. Antigen: not known. This entry belongs to a study of response to subunit inactivated influenza vaccine. Study results and caveats: With each seasonal influenza vaccination, the authors suggested, few new T cells are recruited.

TCRdb processed the RT-PCR reads anew with MiXCR; each CDR3 protein has one entry. The profile shows 800,000 to 1,000,000 distinct CDR3 sequences, 21% of them singletons. Germline V gene sequence: CDR1 SEHNR, CDR2 FQNEAQ (reference sequence). Trimming removed 4 bases from V and 6 bases from J, with 10 bases in between. The CDR3 runs to 13 residues. V usage is TRBV7-9 and J usage is TRBJ1-5; D is unclear. The material sequenced was PBMCs from blood, taken about 5 days after vaccination. This clonotype was obtained from a man aged 45-65 years who received an inactivated influenza vaccine. CDR3 DNA sequence: TGTGCCAGCAGCTACGGCGATGGTCAGCCCCAGCATTTT. This sequence encodes CASSYGDGQPQHF.